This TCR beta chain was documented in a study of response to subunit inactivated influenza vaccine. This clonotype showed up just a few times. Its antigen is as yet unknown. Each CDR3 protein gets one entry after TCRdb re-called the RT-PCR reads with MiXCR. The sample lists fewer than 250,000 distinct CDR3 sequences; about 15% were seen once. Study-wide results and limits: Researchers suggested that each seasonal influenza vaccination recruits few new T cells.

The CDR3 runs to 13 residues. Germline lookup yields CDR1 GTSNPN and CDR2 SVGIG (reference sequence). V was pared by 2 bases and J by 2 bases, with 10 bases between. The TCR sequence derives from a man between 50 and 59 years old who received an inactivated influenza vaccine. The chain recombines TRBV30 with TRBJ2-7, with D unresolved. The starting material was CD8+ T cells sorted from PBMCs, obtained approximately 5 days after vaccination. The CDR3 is CAWSIGPAYEQYF. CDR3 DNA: TGTGCCTGGAGTATCGGACCTGCCTACGAGCAGTACTTC. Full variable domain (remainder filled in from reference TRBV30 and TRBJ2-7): SQTIHQWPATLVQPVGSPLSLECTVEGTSNPNLYWYRQAAGRGLQLLFYSVGIGQISSEVPQNLSASRPQDRQFILSSKKLLLSDSGFYLCAWSIGPAYEQYFGPGTRLTVT.